The 5 T cell receptor beta chains in this list originate from one sample, sequenced in a study of blood T cell repertoires in COVID-19. The protocol was immunoSEQ multiplex PCR, while the TCRdb copy is restricted to in-frame clones and leaves out a portion. This sample has about 120,000 clones, with roughly four fifths found just once. Sequenced input: peripheral blood. The receptors originated from a human donor in a cohort sampled during active COVID-19.

This chain joins TRBV7-2 and TRBJ2-1, with TRBD1 matching 10 bases. This CDR3 is built from 16 residues. V trimming: 3 bases; J trimming: 3 bases; junction bases outside the gene matches: 5. Germline V lookup: CDR1 SGHTA, CDR2 FQGNSA. The CDR3 DNA sequence: TGTGCCAGCAGCTTTGATCGGGACAGGGGCTACAATGAGCAGTTCTTC. Protein sequence: CASSFDRDRGYNEQFF. The full variable domain, rest sourced from reference TRBV7-2 and TRBJ2-1, is GAGVSQSPSNKVTEKGKDVELRCDPISGHTALYWYRQSLGQGLEFLIYFQGNSAPDKSGLPSDRFSAERTGGSVSTLTIQRTQQEDSAVYLCASSFDRDRGYNEQFFGPGTRLTVL.

This chain connects TRBV10-3 to TRBJ1-1; TRBD1 agrees at 8 bases. CDR1 is ENHRY and CDR2 is SYGVKD in the germline V gene. The CDR3 sequence is 14 residues long. V shed 7 bases, J shed 1 base, and the junction held 5 bases outside the gene matches. In DNA form, the CDR3 reads TGTGCCATCACCGCGGGGACAGGGAACACTGAAGCTTTCTTT. Translated, it gives CAITAGTGNTEAFF.

This clone was recorded once. V and J are TRBV12-3 or TRBV12-4 and TRBJ1-6; the match to TRBD1 covers 7 bases. J was trimmed by 8 bases and V by 5 bases; bases with no gene match: 3. This CDR3 has 13 amino acids. The CDR3 DNA sequence: TGTGCCAGCAGTAATACAGGGGATTCACCCCTCCACTTT. Protein sequence: CASSNTGDSPLHF.

This chain links TRBV6-4 with TRBJ1-1; D is ambiguous. Trimming removed 0 bases from V and 0 bases from J, with 11 bases in between. Germline CDR1 and CDR2: MRHNA and SNTAGT. The CDR3 spans 16 residues. The CDR3 DNA reads as TGTGCCAGCAGTGACTCGGACGGGGTAGTGAACACTGAAGCTTTCTTT. It is translated as CASSDSDGVVNTEAFF.

The chain employs TRBV6-5 and TRBJ2-5; TRBD1 matches at 8 bases. J gave up 1 base and V 7 bases, and 5 bases lay outside the gene matches. The CDR3 totals 14 residues. Germline V gives CDR1 MNHEY, CDR2 SVGAGI. The CDR3 here is CASTPTGGQETQYF. CDR3 sequence (DNA): TGTGCCAGCACTCCCACAGGGGGCCAAGAGACCCAGTACTTC.